A selection of T cell receptor beta chains follows, all from one sample in a study of blood T cells in healthy people across ages. TCRdb reanalysed the 5' RACE reads using MiXCR and keeps one entry per CDR3 protein. The sample shows hundreds of thousands of distinct CDR3 sequences, 22% of them seen only once. Specimen: blood. Every receptor here comes from a man between 65 and 85 years old in good health. Each CDR3 is given with its conserved first and last residue. A D gene is named only where the DNA matches it firmly. Where a row states a size, it is once, few, many or the class of an expanded clone; other rows omit it.

TRBV12-3/TRBV12-4	TRBD1	-	TRBJ2-1	TGTGCCAGCAGCCAGACAGGGAAGGCGTTCTTC	CASSQTGKAFF
TRBV5-1	-	-	TRBJ1-5	TGCGCCAGCAGCCGGGACGCGAATAGCAATCAGCCCCAGCATTTT	CASSRDANSNQPQHF
TRBV11-3	TRBD2	-	TRBJ2-1	TGTGCCAGCAGTCCGCGTGGGCGGGAGCTTGGTGAGCAGTTCTTC	CASSPRGRELGEQFF
TRBV3-1	-	many	TRBJ2-1	TGTGCCAGCAGCCAAGCGCCAGGGAAAAACTCGAATGAGCAGTTCTTC	CASSQAPGKNSNEQFF
TRBV28	-	-	TRBJ2-2	TGTGCCAGCAGTATGCCGGGGTACACCGGGGAGCTGTTTTTT	CASSMPGYTGELFF
TRBV7-9	TRBD2	many	TRBJ2-1	TGTGCCAGCAGCTTATTAGCGGGAGTCGATGAGCAGTTCTTC	CASSLLAGVDEQFF
TRBV20-1	-	-	TRBJ1-5	TGCAGTGCTAGAGGGAAGGTGGATGGGGAGCCCCAGCATTTT	CSARGKVDGEPQHF
TRBV11-2	-	-	TRBJ2-5	TGTGCCAGCAGCTTGACCAATGTTGGGGGGCAAGAGACCCAGTACTTC	CASSLTNVGGQETQYF
TRBV2	-	-	TRBJ2-3	TGTGCCAGCAGTGAAGCAAGGGGGCCGGAGGGGTGGTCCGATACGCAGTATTTT	CASSEARGPEGWSDTQYF
TRBV3-1	-	-	TRBJ1-1	TGTGCCAGCAGCCCTGACCGGGCCCCCGGCCAAGCTTTCTTT	CASSPDRAPGQAFF
TRBV4-3	-	-	TRBJ1-4	TGCGCCAGCAGCCAAGATCAGGGATGGGACGAAAAACTGTTTTTT	CASSQDQGWDEKLFF
TRBV19	-	-	TRBJ1-1	TGTGCCAGTAGTATGGCCCGGGCGTGGGACACTGAAGCTTTCTTT	CASSMARAWDTEAFF
TRBV20-1	TRBD1	few	TRBJ1-5	TGCAGTGCGAGACAGGGTGGGGACAATCAGCCCCAGCATTTT	CSARQGGDNQPQHF
TRBV6-5	TRBD2	few	TRBJ2-1	TGTGCCAGCAGTTACCACCTAGCGGAGCTGTACAATGAGCAGTTCTTC	CASSYHLAELYNEQFF
TRBV2	-	-	TRBJ1-2	TGTGCCAGCAGTGCACAGGGAGCGGCCTTGAATGGCTACACCTTC	CASSAQGAALNGYTF
TRBV9	-	-	TRBJ1-1	TGTGCCAGCAGCGCGTACCCGGACGGGGGGAACACTGAAGCTTTCTTT	CASSAYPDGGNTEAFF
TRBV7-9	-	-	TRBJ1-5	TGTGCCAGCAGCGTCGACGGCGACGGGCCCCAGCATTTT	CASSVDGDGPQHF
TRBV5-1	TRBD1	-	TRBJ2-1	TGCGCCAGCAGCTTGTTTCAGGGGGCCTACAATGAGCAGTTCTTC	CASSLFQGAYNEQFF
TRBV10-3	TRBD1	-	TRBJ1-2	TGTGCCATCAGGAGACAGGGGGCCTATGGCTACACCTTC	CAIRRQGAYGYTF
TRBV20-1	-	few	TRBJ1-5	TGCAGTGCTTCCCCGACAGGATCCCCCAATCAGCCCCAGCATTTT	CSASPTGSPNQPQHF
TRBV7-9	-	few	TRBJ1-1	TGTGCCAGCAGCTCAGGGTCGTGGATGAACACTGAAGCTTTCTTT	CASSSGSWMNTEAFF
TRBV20-1	-	-	TRBJ1-1	TGCAGTGCCACGACAGATTCGAACACTGAAGCTTTCTTT	CSATTDSNTEAFF
TRBV7-6	-	few	TRBJ2-5	TGTGCCAGCAGCGCGGGCCGACAAGAGACCCAGTACTTC	CASSAGRQETQYF
TRBV18	-	-	TRBJ2-3	TGTGCCAGCTCACCAGGCAGGAAAAGCACAGATACGCAGTATTTT	CASSPGRKSTDTQYF
TRBV7-3	TRBD2	few	TRBJ2-2	TGTGCCAGCAGCTCGAGAGGGCGGGAGGCAGGGAACACCGGGGAGCTGTTTTTT	CASSSRGREAGNTGELFF
TRBV4-2	TRBD1	few	TRBJ1-6	TGTGCCAGCAGCCCAACCAGGACAGGCTATAATTCACCCCTCCACTTT	CASSPTRTGYNSPLHF
TRBV7-6	-	-	TRBJ2-7	TGTGCCAGCAGCTTGGGAGGGGGGGCGCACGAGCAGTACTTC	CASSLGGGAHEQYF
TRBV7-8	-	-	TRBJ2-2	TGTGCCAGCAGCCCCATCCTACCGGGACTCACCACCGGGGAGCTGTTTTTT	CASSPILPGLTTGELFF
TRBV28	TRBD2	-	TRBJ2-4	TGTGCCAGCGGAACCCGGGGGGGGCGAAACATTCAGTACTTC	CASGTRGGRNIQYF
TRBV20-1	-	-	TRBJ2-7	TGCAGTGCTGGATACGACAGGAGGAACTACGAGCAGTACTTC	CSAGYDRRNYEQYF
TRBV29-1	TRBD1	-	TRBJ2-1	TGCAGCGTTGAACAGGGACAGTACAATGAGCAGTTCTTC	CSVEQGQYNEQFF
TRBV20-1	-	-	TRBJ1-1	TGCAGGGGGAAACTGAACACTGAAGCTTTCTTT	CRGKLNTEAFF
TRBV19	-	-	TRBJ1-2	TGTGCCAGTAGCCTATCTGGGCCCTATGGCTACACCTTC	CASSLSGPYGYTF
TRBV29-1	-	few	TRBJ1-1	TGCAGCGTTGATCCCAGAGGCAGGGTGGACACTGAAGCTTTCTTT	CSVDPRGRVDTEAFF
TRBV7-2	-	few	TRBJ2-3	TGTGCCAGCGCGAATCAGGGTAGGAGGGGAGATACGCAGTATTTT	CASANQGRRGDTQYF
TRBV7-9	-	few	TRBJ1-2	TGTGCCAGCAGCTTCGACACCCATGGCTACACCTTC	CASSFDTHGYTF
TRBV12-3/TRBV12-4	TRBD2	few	TRBJ2-7	TGTGCCAGCAGTTCCTCGGGGGGGTTCGACGAGCAGTACTTC	CASSSSGGFDEQYF
TRBV20-1	-	-	TRBJ2-7	TGCAGTGCTAGGGTGGCAGGCTACGAGCAGTACTTC	CSARVAGYEQYF
TRBV6-1	-	-	TRBJ1-5	TGTGCCAGCGGCGGGACAAACGGCAATCAGCCCCAGCATTTT	CASGGTNGNQPQHF
TRBV29-1	-	-	TRBJ2-3	TGCAGCGTCATAACTAGTTATGTCTCAGATACGCAGTATTTT	CSVITSYVSDTQYF